This entry describes one TCR beta chain. No cognate antigen has been identified for it. No base quality values were provided; no much bigger clone lies one nucleotide off. These data are taken from a study of OX40 agonist ivuxolimab in advanced cancers. Concerning the study at large: Ivuxolimab was an agonistic, fully human IgG2 monoclonal antibody directed against OX40 (CD134), a costimulatory receptor. Patients were allowed to have had prior anti-PD-1, anti-PD-L1 or anti-CTLA-4 therapy, and approximately 40% of the dose-escalation patients had previously received checkpoint inhibitors. Three dose-escalation patients achieved partial responses, one with hepatocellular carcinoma and two with cutaneous melanoma. Intravenous ivuxolimab was administered to patients every 2 weeks at six dose levels: 0.01, 0.1, 0.3, 1.5, 3 and 10 mg/kg. Of the 50 to 55 patients in dose escalation, about 20 had hepatocellular carcinoma, some 15 had melanoma, 9 had renal cell carcinoma and 9 had head and neck cancer. The paper describes the monotherapy dose-escalation part (N of about 47 patients) of the phase I trial of ivuxolimab. Peripheral TCRbeta sequencing was intended to test whether TCR sequence diversity was altered and clonal T-cell expansion was caused by ivuxolimab. In the dose-escalation cohort, 82.7% of patients were male, and the mean age was around 60 years, with a range of about 23 to 90. The study at large found these results: The antigen specificity of the clonally expanded peripheral T cells was not determined. In the 0.1-3.0 mg/kg groups, partial responders were among the patients with the lowest normalized peripheral clonal expansion, particularly in CD8+ T cells. Low levels of normalized T-cell clonal expansion were also seen in some patients who did not respond. At doses from 0.1 to 3.0 mg/kg, clonal expansion was seen in both CD4+ and CD8+ blood T cells between baseline and week 6. After ivuxolimab, CD8+ T cells had more expanded clones than CD4+ T cells on average.

Patients with a history of autoimmune disease or receiving systemic immunosuppression were excluded from the trial. In every dose cohort, peripheral blood was drawn for TCR sequencing at baseline, cycle 4 day 1, and cycle 7 day 1. The samples were taken from a phase I, first-in-human, multicenter, open-label dose-escalation trial of ivuxolimab. Adults with locally advanced or metastatic head and neck squamous cell, hepatocellular, melanoma or renal cell carcinoma were enrolled in the trial. Before TCR sequencing, CD4+ and CD8+ T cells were separately sorted from peripheral blood. For sequencing of the TCRbeta CDR3 region, genomic DNA was extracted from the sorted cells. The immunoSEQ Assay was used to sequence the TCRbeta CDR3 regions. TCRdb took this table from immuneACCESS and kept in-frame rearrangements with V and J called. Such tables lack part of the clones; where checked against another copy, unresolved V genes explain under half of the gap, and the rest is unexplained. For this sample there are approximately 110,000 clones; roughly 90% appear just once. 0.81% of the sample goes to the ten largest clones.

The receptor's source is an adult with an advanced solid tumor such as melanoma, head and neck, liver or kidney cancer. Sequencing was performed on CD4+ or CD8+ T cells sorted from blood, taken in a trial of the OX40 agonist ivuxolimab.

The encoded CDR3 is CASSQQGGNEKLFF. The sequenced DNA is TGTGCCAGCAGTCAACAGGGAGGAAACGAAAAACTGTTTTTT. This chain is built from TRBV2 and TRBJ1-4, and the D gene may be TRBD1, 6 bases matching. The V end loses 5 bases and the J end loses 8 bases, and a stretch of 15 bases separates them. Via the germline V gene, CDR1 is SNHLY and CDR2 FYNNEI. Measured from the cysteine to the phenylalanine, the CDR3 is 14 residues long. Only the CDR3 part of the read is kept: 42 bases, read in frame from the first base. With the portions outside the CDR3 filled from the reference TRBV2 and TRBJ1-4 genes, the complete variable region becomes EPEVTQTPSHQVTQMGQEVILRCVPISNHLYFYWYRQILGQKVEFLVSFYNNEISEKSEIFDDQFSVERPDGSNFTLKIRSTKLEDSAMYFCASSQQGGNEKLFFGSGTQLSVL.